This T cell receptor (beta chain) is drawn from a study of regulatory T cells in long-lasting Graves disease. The CDR3 spans 16 residues. V was trimmed by 3 bases and J by 2 bases, leaving 13 bases between them. Germline V gene lookup returns CDR1 MDHEN and CDR2 SYDVKM. This clonotype was counted ten times or more. This sample's time point: newly diagnosed GD, antithyroid drugs for less than 3 months. From PBMCs, RNA was extracted and then used to make the TCR library. Building of the TCR beta libraries involved iRepertoire HTBI primers and Arm-PCR of CDR3 regions. TCRdb re-analysed the multiplex PCR reads in MiXCR, keeping a single row per CDR3 protein. The data show about 440,000 distinct CDR3 sequences, 14% to 15% seen once. This sample also appeared in a second study, on T cells in Graves' hyperthyroidism and ophthalmopathy.

Specimen: peripheral blood mononuclear cells (PBMCs), collected at new diagnosis, from a patient treated with antithyroid drugs. The clonotype comes from a woman aged 25 to 39 with Graves disease. This chain joins TRBV28 and TRBJ2-2; D is possibly TRBD1 (5 bases). The CDR3 reads CASSFDIDSNTGELFF. CDR3 DNA sequence: TGTGCCAGCAGTTTCGATATAGACAGTAACACCGGGGAGCTGTTTTTT.